The rows below give T cell receptor beta chains drawn from one sample of a study of technical replicates of blood from several donors. Some clones are missing from TCRdb's copy, which holds only in-frame ones; the method was immunoSEQ multiplex PCR. The table has about 74,000 clones, roughly 95% seen once. Material: T cells isolated from PBMCs. These receptor sequences come from a human donor in good health. Each CDR3 is given with its conserved first and last residue. The order of the fields is D gene, J gene, V gene, CDR3 protein, CDR3 DNA. D genes are given only for firm matches.

TRBD1,TRBJ1-1,TRBV7-2,CASSQGQGARGTEAFF,TGTGCCAGCAGCCAGGGACAGGGGGCGCGGGGCACTGAAGCTTTCTTT
TRBD1,TRBJ2-7,TRBV27,CASGDRAYEQYF,TGTGCCAGTGGGGACAGGGCCTACGAGCAGTACTTC
.,TRBJ2-5,TRBV11-3,CASSLGFGSVGETQYF,TGTGCCAGCAGCTTAGGGTTCGGGAGCGTTGGAGAGACCCAGTACTTC
.,TRBJ1-1,TRBV27,CASSSPSRTGGTEAFF,TGTGCCAGCAGTAGCCCGAGTCGGACCGGGGGGACTGAAGCTTTCTTT
.,TRBJ2-7,TRBV5-4,CASSSDSYEQYF,TGTGCCAGCAGCTCAGACTCGTACGAGCAGTACTTC
TRBD1,TRBJ1-4,TRBV15,CATSREQGAEKLFF,TGTGCCACCAGCAGAGAACAGGGGGCTGAAAAACTGTTTTTT
.,TRBJ1-1,TRBV19,CASSRLLNTEAFF,TGTGCCAGTAGTCGTCTCTTGAACACTGAAGCTTTCTTT
.,TRBJ2-1,TRBV5-6,CASRVLSSYNEQFF,TGTGCCAGCCGCGTACTGAGCTCCTACAATGAGCAGTTCTTC
.,TRBJ1-1,TRBV6-4,CASSGTANTEAFF,TGTGCCAGCAGTGGGACAGCCAACACTGAAGCTTTCTTT
TRBD2,TRBJ2-1,TRBV27,CASSLTSGGNEQFF,TGTGCCAGCAGTTTGACTAGCGGGGGAAATGAGCAGTTCTTC
TRBD1,TRBJ1-2,TRBV7-6,CASSPRPQGSYGYTF,TGTGCCAGCAGCCCCCGCCCACAGGGGAGCTATGGCTACACCTTC